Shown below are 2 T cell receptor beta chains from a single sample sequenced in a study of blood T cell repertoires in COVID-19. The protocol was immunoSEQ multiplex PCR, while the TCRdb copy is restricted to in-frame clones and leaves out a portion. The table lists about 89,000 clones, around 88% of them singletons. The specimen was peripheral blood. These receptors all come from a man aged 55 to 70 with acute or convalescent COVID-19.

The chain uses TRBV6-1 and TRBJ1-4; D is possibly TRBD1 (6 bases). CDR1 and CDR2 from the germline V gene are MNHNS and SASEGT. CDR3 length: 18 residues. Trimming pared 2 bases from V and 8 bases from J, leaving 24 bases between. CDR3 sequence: CASSEIARGTSWLEKLFF. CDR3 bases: TGTGCCAGCAGTGAAATAGCAAGGGGGACCTCTTGGTTGGAAAAACTGTTTTTT.

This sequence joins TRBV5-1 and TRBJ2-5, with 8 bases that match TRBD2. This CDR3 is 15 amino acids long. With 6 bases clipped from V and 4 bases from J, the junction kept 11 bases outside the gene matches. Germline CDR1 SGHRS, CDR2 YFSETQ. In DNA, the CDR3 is TGCGCCAGCACCCGGGAGGGGGTAGCGGGAGAGACCCAGTACTTC. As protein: CASTREGVAGETQYF.